The source of this T cell receptor beta chain is a study of shared clonotypes between healthy human individuals. General study findings and limits: It was observed that roughly 5.5% of naive CD4 clonotypes were shared across several donors. Depth was large, yet rarefaction showed that sorted-subset sequencing was incomplete. Tissues were not sampled, only blood, and their repertoires likely differ.

Sorted-subset replicate PCRs used 200 ng of genomic DNA. This amount corresponded to about 29,000 T cell genomes. Clones were read by immunoSEQ multiplex PCR, and TCRdb kept only the in-frame ones, dropping some. The table lists about 2.3 million clones, more than 80% of them singletons. This clone has only one observation. What it binds is unknown. CDR1 and CDR2 from the germline V gene are MDHEN and SYDVKM. This CDR3 contains 14 residues. V was clipped by 7 bases and J by 7 bases, with 19 bases between them. V gene TRBV28 combines with J gene TRBJ1-1; D perhaps matches TRBD1 (5 bases). What was sequenced was naive CD4+ T cells from PBMCs. Subset indicated: CD45RA+ positively selected. The origin of this receptor is a man younger than 35 in good health. Some clones in this sample may be carry-over from other donors' samples. The CDR3 loop is CASTSGLKRGEAFF. The DNA for the CDR3 is TGTGCCAGCACCTCGGGGCTAAAGAGGGGTGAAGCTTTCTTT.